Described below is a single T cell receptor (beta chain) sequence and its context. The antigen remains unidentified. This entry belongs to a study of beta chain features in type 1 diabetes. Sequenced material consisted of expressed TCRB transcripts (all of the isolated RNA was reverse transcribed). Libraries were prepared by immunoSEQ multiplex PCR; TCRdb keeps only in-frame clonotypes and omits some of them. This sample yields about 250,000 clones, of which 13% to 15% are seen a single time; more than 0.02% belongs to the top ten. CDR3 length: 15 amino acids. Germline CDR1 and CDR2: SGHNT and YYREEE (reference sequence). V gave up 6 bases and J gave up 4 bases, with 18 bases separating them. General study findings and limits: With patients and controls alike, PCR might favor shorter templates to an equal degree. It was not settled here whether HLA type affects TCRB rearrangement. Type 1 diabetes patients had fewer VDJ junction insertions and more deletions.

The sequence came from a woman aged 40 to 49 in good health. V usage is TRBV5-4 and J usage is TRBJ2-3; D perhaps matches TRBD1 (8 bases). Material: naive CD4+ T cells from blood. The CDR3 reads CASTPGQGGADTQYF. CDR3 DNA sequence: TGTGCCAGCACCCCCGGACAGGGAGGGGCAGATACGCAGTATTTT.